This T cell receptor (beta chain) appears in the sequencing data of a study of T-cell memory formation after mild COVID-19. Whole-study results and caveats: Whereas later expanders leaned CD4+, clones contracting day 15 to 85 showed a balanced CD4/CD8 makeup. Certain responding clones were present in pre-infection memory, suggesting participation of cross-reactive memory.

To note about this clonotype: Its antigen is unidentified.

TCR alpha and TCR beta cDNA libraries with sample barcodes and UMIs came from 5'RACE using constant-segment primers. TCRdb reanalysed the 5' RACE reads using MiXCR and keeps one entry per CDR3 protein. Of approximately 250,000 distinct CDR3 sequences in the sample, roughly a sixth were seen once. The CDR3 runs to 13 residues. The V end lost 5 bases, the J end lost 10 bases, and 17 bases lay between the germline ends. Germline V gene sequence: CDR1 MNHNY, CDR2 SVGAGI (reference sequence). The TCR was taken from a man aged 18 to 29 who had mild COVID-19 (a few samples of this study predate the infection). Cell type and time point are not known. Specimen: PBMCs or a T cell subset sorted from them (not recorded which). The rearrangement uses TRBV6-6 and TRBJ1-1; no reliable D call. CDR3 protein: CASSTLNEVVAFF. The CDR3 coding sequence is TGTGCCAGCAGTACCCTAAATGAGGTAGTAGCTTTCTTT.